This TCR beta chain was identified in a study of glioma-infiltrating T cells. Study findings and constraints: Very few CDR3 sequences were shared between tissue and blood. Gliomas, especially low-grade, showed above-expected tissue-blood divergence; non-neoplastic patients showed below.

Using RNA template, CDR3s of TCR alpha and beta were amplified with iRepertoire arm-PCR. For one-step reverse transcription and amplification, about 85-400 ng of tissue mRNA or PBMC total RNA was used. TCRdb analysed the multiplex PCR reads with MiXCR anew, one entry per CDR3 protein. The sample has fewer than 200,000 distinct CDR3 sequences, roughly a third seen once. This clonotype was seen many times. Antigen: not known. The germline CDR1 and CDR2 sequences are SGHTA and FQGNSA. The CDR3 has 14 amino acids. Deletions cut 2 bases from V and 7 bases from J, with 14 bases between. The source material was glioma tissue, nonneoplastic brain tissue, or PBMCs (not recorded which). The rearrangement uses TRBV7-2 and TRBJ1-2; maybe TRBD1 (6 bases). This clonotype was obtained from a human donor with low-grade glioma or glioblastoma, undergoing nonglioma brain surgery, or in good health (not recorded which). DNA for the CDR3: TGTGCCAGCAGCTTATCAGGGGCGGTGGGTGGCTACACCTTC. This codes for CASSLSGAVGGYTF. The full variable domain, rest sourced from reference TRBV7-2 and TRBJ1-2, is GAGVSQSPSNKVTEKGKDVELRCDPISGHTALYWYRQSLGQGLEFLIYFQGNSAPDKSGLPSDRFSAERTGGSVSTLTIQRTQQEDSAVYLCASSLSGAVGGYTFGSGTRLTVV.